This entry lists 16 T cell receptor beta chains sequenced from one sample in a study of T cells in localized non-small cell lung cancer. Clones were read by immunoSEQ multiplex PCR, and TCRdb kept only the in-frame ones, dropping some. The sample yields approximately 5,000 clones, 84% seen once. This material consisted of peripheral blood mononuclear cells, taken before any cancer treatment. These receptors were obtained from an older female donor with stage II lung adenocarcinoma.

The V call is TRBV6-6, the J call TRBJ1-1, with a possible D match to TRBD1 (5 bases). The germline gives CDR1 MNHNY, CDR2 SVGAGI (reference sequence). The length of the CDR3 is 15 residues. V was clipped by 2 bases and J by 0 bases, with 10 bases between them. CDR3 in amino acids: CASSYATVMNTEAFF. In DNA form, the CDR3 reads TGTGCCAGCAGTTACGCGACAGTCATGAACACTGAAGCTTTCTTT.

This clone was seen only a few times. This chain joins TRBV7-9 and TRBJ2-7, with 8 bases fitting TRBD2. J gave up 2 bases and V 4 bases, and 7 bases lay outside the gene matches. CDR3 size: 15 residues. The germline CDR1 and CDR2 sequences are SEHNR and FQNEAQ (reference sequence). The CDR3 sequence: CASSYERERPYEQYF. Written as DNA, the CDR3 is TGTGCCAGCAGCTACGAGCGGGAGAGGCCCTACGAGCAGTACTTC. The full variable domain, completed using reference TRBV7-9 and TRBJ2-7, is DTGVSQNPRHKITKRGQNVTFRCDPISEHNRLYWYRQTLGQGPEFLTYFQNEAQLEKSRLLSDRFSAERPKGSFSTLEIQRTEQGDSAMYLCASSYERERPYEQYFGPGTRLTVT.

V gene TRBV5-1 combines with J gene TRBJ2-2; TRBD1 matches 9 bases. Germline trimming cut 0 bases from V and 8 bases from J; bases unmatched to any gene: 11. Germline V CDR1 and CDR2: SGHRS, YFSETQ. This CDR3 contains 17 residues. The chain's CDR3 is CASSLADPTGGEGELFF. Written as DNA, the CDR3 is TGCGCCAGCAGCTTGGCCGACCCCACAGGGGGCGAGGGGGAGCTGTTTTTT.

The chain employs TRBV5-1 and TRBJ2-3; 9 bases agree with TRBD1. CDR1 and CDR2 from the germline V gene are SGHRS and YFSETQ. The length of the CDR3 is 14 residues. Unmatched junction bases numbered 1, after V lost 5 bases and J lost 0 bases. The CDR3 nucleotides are TGCGCCAGCAGGGGACAGGGTAGCACAGATACGCAGTATTTT. It is translated as CASRGQGSTDTQYF. The full variable domain, completed using reference TRBV5-1 and TRBJ2-3, is KAGVTQTPRYLIKTRGQQVTLSCSPISGHRSVSWYQQTPGQGLQFLFEYFSETQRNKGNFPGRFSGRQFSNSRSEMNVSTLELGDSALYLCASRGQGSTDTQYFGPGTRLTVL.

The V call is TRBV14, the J call TRBJ2-1, with TRBD1 matching over 9 bases. Germline CDR1 reads SGHDN; CDR2 reads FVKESK. The CDR3 is 16 residues long. The V and J ends lost 4 bases and 5 bases, in that order; junction bases with no gene match: 9. This CDR3 is CASSRIPGQGDNEQFF. In nucleotides, the CDR3 is TGTGCCAGCAGCCGAATTCCGGGACAGGGAGACAATGAGCAGTTCTTC.

This clone was found once. The chain couples TRBV1 to TRBJ1-2. TRBV1 is shown as a pseudogene. The CDR3 totals 13 residues. This CDR3 is CTSSQGAHYGYTF. The CDR3 nucleotides read TGCACCAGCAGCCAAGGAGCTCACTATGGCTACACCTTC.

This clone is a singleton in its sample. The rearrangement joins TRBV7-6 to TRBJ1-2; D perhaps matches TRBD1 (5 bases). The V end was cut by 4 bases, the J end by 2 bases, with 11 bases between. The CDR3 spans 14 residues. The germline V gene encodes CDR1 SGHVS and CDR2 FNYEAQ. The CDR3 loop reads CASSYSGGNYGYTF. The CDR3 nucleotides are TGTGCCAGCAGCTATTCCGGGGGGAACTATGGCTACACCTTC.

J is TRBJ2-2 and V is TRBV19; 14 bases are shared with TRBD2. The ends lost 5 bases at V and 8 bases at J; junction bases unmatched: 7. There are 16 residues in the CDR3. The V gene's germline CDR1 is LNHDA and CDR2 SQIVND (reference sequence). CDR3 loop: CASSPPGLAGEGELFF. In nucleotides, the CDR3 is TGTGCCAGTAGTCCGCCGGGACTAGCGGGAGAAGGGGAGCTGTTTTTT.

CDR3 region: CASSLEGGVQPQHF. The CDR3 DNA follows: TGTGCCAGCAGCTTAGAGGGGGGGGTCCAGCCCCAGCATTTT. This chain connects TRBV7-2 to TRBJ1-5; tentatively, D is TRBD1 (6 bases). This CDR3 contains 14 residues. V lost 1 base and J lost 7, with 11 bases in between. Germline loops: CDR1 SGHTA, CDR2 FQGNSA.

The chain recombines TRBV7-9 with TRBJ1-3; D may be TRBD1 (6 bases). V lost 1 base, J lost 7 bases, and 8 bases lay in between. CDR3 length: 13 amino acids. Per the germline V gene, CDR1 is SEHNR and CDR2 is FQNEAQ (reference sequence). CDR3 loop: CASSLGQGNTIYF. Written as DNA, the CDR3 is TGTGCCAGCAGCTTAGGGCAGGGGAACACCATATATTTT.

The rearrangement joins TRBV4-2 to TRBJ1-1; D might be TRBD1 (6 bases). The V end was cut by 0 bases, the J end by 6 bases, with 14 bases between. Germline V gives CDR1 LGHNA, CDR2 YNFKEQ. This CDR3 region has 15 residues. In DNA, the CDR3 is TGTGCCAGCAGCCAAGAGCCGGGGGCAGGGGCTGAAGCTTTCTTT. Protein sequence: CASSQEPGAGAEAFF.

J is TRBJ2-3 and V is TRBV7-9; D uncertain. CDR3 length: 15 residues. V was cut by 5 bases and J by 4 bases, with 16 bases left in between. Germline-derived CDR1 and CDR2 are SEHNR and FQNEAQ (reference sequence). This CDR3 reads CASSGSFIPPDTQYF. For the CDR3, the DNA is TGTGCCAGCAGCGGTAGCTTCATCCCCCCAGATACGCAGTATTTT.

The V gene is TRBV4-1, the J gene TRBJ2-7; D may be TRBD1 (6 bases). The V gene lost 1 base and the J gene lost 3 bases, with 10 bases spanning the gap. Germline CDR1 MGHRA, CDR2 YSYEKL. The CDR3 covers 14 residues. CDR3 DNA sequence: TGCGCCAGCAGCCAAGTTGGACAGTTCTACGAGCAGTACTTC. Amino acids: CASSQVGQFYEQYF.

This chain joins TRBV5-6 and TRBJ1-1; 7 bases agree with TRBD1. Germline assignment: CDR1 SGHDT and CDR2 YYEEEE. CDR3 length: 14 amino acids. With 2 bases clipped from V and 5 bases from J, the junction kept 6 bases outside the gene matches. The CDR3 DNA reads TGTGCCAGCAGCTTCAGGGGGTTATTTACTGAAGCTTTCTTT. It translates to CASSFRGLFTEAFF.

The rearrangement links TRBV4-2 to TRBJ2-2, with 8 bases lining up with TRBD2. J was trimmed by 5 bases and V by 1 base; bases with no gene match: 6. Per the germline V gene, CDR1 is LGHNA and CDR2 is YNFKEQ. This CDR3 has 16 residues. CDR3 bases: TGTGCCAGCAGCCAAGTTCCGGGAGGGGGAACCGGGGAGCTGTTTTTT. Encoded protein: CASSQVPGGGTGELFF.

The chain carries TRBV7-3 and TRBJ2-1, with 11 bases lining up with TRBD1. Germline V CDR1 and CDR2: SGHTA, FQGTGA. The CDR3 consists of 15 residues. V was pared by 5 bases and J by 2 bases, with 2 bases of the junction left unmatched. This CDR3 reads CASSRGQGAYNEQFF. CDR3 coding DNA: TGTGCCAGCAGCCGGGGACAGGGGGCCTACAATGAGCAGTTCTTC.